This passage covers 30 T cell receptor beta chains from one sample sequenced in a study of siplizumab effects on memory and regulatory T cells. Only in-frame clones appear in the TCRdb table, and some are missing; sequencing was by immunoSEQ multiplex PCR. There are roughly 9,000 clones in the sample; roughly three quarters occur only once, and 65% to 70% lies in the top ten. The sequencing input was effector memory CD8+ T cells sorted from blood. The subset denotes: unstimulated CD8+ effector memory T cells. Every receptor here comes from a human donor in good health.

The chain is built from TRBV7-2 and TRBJ1-6, with D possibly being TRBD1 (6 bases). Germline loops: CDR1 SGHTA, CDR2 FQGNSA. Trimming removed 3 bases at V and 0 bases at J, with 9 bases between. The CDR3 loop spans 16 amino acids. The CDR3 region has the DNA TGTGCCAGCAGCTTCGACAGGATCTCCTATAATTCACCCCTCCACTTT. This sequence encodes CASSFDRISYNSPLHF.

The V and J genes are TRBV7-9 and TRBJ2-7, with 7 bases fitting TRBD2. The ends lost 5 bases at V and 6 bases at J; junction bases unmatched: 7. CDR1 and CDR2 (germline): SEHNR, FQNEAQ (reference sequence). This CDR3 is 13 amino acids long. As DNA, the CDR3 is TGTGCCAGCAGCGCAGGACTAGACCCCGAGCAGTACTTC. It is translated as CASSAGLDPEQYF.

The chain combines TRBV27 with TRBJ2-1; 12 bases are shared with TRBD1. CDR1 and CDR2 (germline): MNHEY, SMNVEV (reference sequence). J gave up 7 bases and V 5 bases, and 6 bases lay outside the gene matches. The CDR3 loop spans 15 amino acids. The CDR3: CASSLGTGGGNEQFF. In DNA form, the CDR3 reads TGTGCCAGCAGTCTAGGGACAGGGGGCGGAAATGAGCAGTTCTTC.

On this clone: Since a far larger clone is one base different, this is likely a read error. Distinct nucleotide sequences in the sample also encode this CDR3. The rearrangement uses TRBV7-9 and TRBJ1-5, with no clear D. The CDR3 runs to 15 residues. V lost 5 bases to trimming and J lost 1 base, with 12 bases between them. Looked up from germline, CDR1 is SEHNR and CDR2 is FQNEAQ (reference sequence). The CDR3 DNA reads as TGTGCCAGCAGCCAGTACACAAACAGCAATCAGCCCCAGCATTTT. Its protein is CASSQYTNSNQPQHF.

J is TRBJ1-2 and V is TRBV27; D is unresolved. The CDR3 has 13 amino acids. Germline CDR1 reads MNHEY; CDR2 reads SMNVEV (reference sequence). V shed 5 bases and J shed 2 bases, with 9 bases lying between them. In DNA, the CDR3 is TGTGCCAGCAGTGGGCCGCCCAACTATGGCTACACCTTC. Encoded protein: CASSGPPNYGYTF.

The chain recombines TRBV6-4 with TRBJ2-2; D possibly corresponds to TRBD2 (5 bases). Deletions cut 0 bases from V and 8 bases from J, with 7 bases between. The germline gives CDR1 MRHNA, CDR2 SNTAGT. The CDR3 totals 13 residues. The CDR3 sequence: CASSDSEVGELFF. CDR3 bases: TGTGCCAGCAGTGACTCGGAGGTGGGGGAGCTGTTTTTT.

The chain joins TRBV7-2 to TRBJ2-7; tentative D call: TRBD2 (6 bases). This CDR3 contains 16 residues. Germline CDR1 reads SGHTA; CDR2 reads FQGNSA. The V end lost 4 bases, the J end lost 2 bases, and 18 bases lay between the germline ends. The CDR3 region is CASSSTSGVWAYEQYF. The CDR3 DNA follows: TGTGCCAGCAGCTCCACCTCGGGGGTCTGGGCCTACGAGCAGTACTTC.

This clone was seen only a few times. This rearrangement joins TRBV19 to TRBJ2-1; D remains unclear. CDR1 and CDR2 from the germline V gene are LNHDA and SQIVND (reference sequence). The CDR3 extends over 14 amino acids. Between the trimmed V and J ends, which lost 2 bases and 4 bases, there was a span of 9 bases. The CDR3 region has the DNA TGTGCCAGTAGTATATCGCCCGGTTACAATGAGCAGTTCTTC. It encodes CASSISPGYNEQFF.

The chain is built from TRBV11-2 and TRBJ2-7; tentatively, D is TRBD1 or TRBD2 (5 bases each). V lost 10 bases and J 1 base, leaving 14 bases between the germline ends. CDR3 size: 13 residues. CDR1 SGHAT and CDR2 FQNNGV come from the germline V gene. This CDR3 is CATRGVLSYEQYF. CDR3 sequence (DNA): TGTGCCACCCGGGGCGTACTGTCCTACGAGCAGTACTTC.

This clone was recorded only once. The chain recombines TRBV6-4 with TRBJ1-1; tentative D call: TRBD1 (5 bases). The CDR3 covers 13 residues. Between the trimmed V and J ends, which lost 5 bases and 11 bases, there was a span of 18 bases. Germline V lookup: CDR1 MRHNA, CDR2 SNTAGT. The DNA of the CDR3 is TGTGCCAGCAGTCCGGGAGAGACAGTTGATGCTTTCTTT. Its translation is CASSPGETVDAFF.

This clone was found a few times. The CDR3 nucleotides read TGTGCCAGCAGTGAATTACTAGCGGGAGGAACTACAGATACGCAGTATTTT. Translated: CASSELLAGGTTDTQYF. The chain combines TRBV6-1 with TRBJ2-3, with 12 bases lining up with TRBD2. The CDR3 totals 17 residues. From germline, CDR1 is MNHNS and CDR2 SASEGT. V shed 2 bases, J shed 3 bases, and the junction held 6 bases outside the gene matches.

This chain joins TRBV15 and TRBJ2-7, with D perhaps matching TRBD1 or TRBD2 (5 bases each). Trimming shortened V by 7 bases and J by 0 bases, and 16 bases separated the two germline ends. The CDR3 contains 15 residues. Germline-derived CDR1 and CDR2 are LNHNV and YYDKDF (reference sequence). The DNA of the CDR3 is TGTGCCACCAAGGTTGGGTCGGGGCCCTCCTACGAGCAGTACTTC. Its protein product is CATKVGSGPSYEQYF.

This chain uses TRBV4-1 with TRBJ2-7; 7 bases fit TRBD1. This CDR3 spans 15 amino acids. Germline V lookup: CDR1 MGHRA, CDR2 YSYEKL. V gave up 3 bases and J gave up 3 bases; unmatched junction bases: 8. CDR3 in DNA: TGCGCCAGCAGCCACCTAACAGGGGTAGGCTACGAGCAGTACTTC. Translating gives CASSHLTGVGYEQYF.

The chain joins TRBV6-5 to TRBJ2-2; D call uncertain. Germline CDR1 MNHEY, CDR2 SVGAGI. The CDR3 runs to 15 residues. Trimming took off 2 bases at V and 3 bases at J, with 10 bases between the two ends. CDR3 in DNA: TGTGCCAGCAGTTACGTGGACCCTCACACCGGGGAGCTGTTTTTT. As protein: CASSYVDPHTGELFF.

V is TRBV7-9 and J is TRBJ2-3, with D possibly TRBD1 on 7 matching bases. The germline gives CDR1 SEHNR, CDR2 FQNEAQ (reference sequence). Trimming removed 1 base from V and 9 bases from J, with 20 bases in between. The CDR3 spans 16 residues. The CDR3 protein is CASSLEGTVRGGTQYF. CDR3 nucleotide sequence: TGTGCCAGCAGCTTAGAAGGGACAGTACGAGGGGGGACGCAGTATTTT.

DNA of the CDR3: TGCGCCAGCGGGGACACCTATGGCTACACCTTC. Amino acids: CASGDTYGYTF. This chain joins TRBV4-1 and TRBJ1-2, with D possibly matching TRBD1 (6 bases). Germline V gene sequence: CDR1 MGHRA, CDR2 YSYEKL. Between the trimmed V and J ends, which lost 8 bases and 4 bases, there was a span of 8 bases. This CDR3 comprises 11 residues.

This clone was counted only a few times. V gene TRBV2 combines with J gene TRBJ2-5, with a tentative D call TRBD1 (6 bases). The V and J ends lost 8 bases and 0 bases respectively, with 13 bases between them. This CDR3 contains 14 residues. CDR1 is SNHLY, CDR2 FYNNEI, per germline. For the CDR3, the DNA is TGTGCCAGCCGACAGGCACCCAACCAAGAGACCCAGTACTTC. Translation: CASRQAPNQETQYF.

CDR3 amino acids: CASSLFGVTETQYF. CDR3 in DNA: TGTGCCAGCAGTCTTTTCGGAGTCACGGAGACCCAGTACTTC. The chain links TRBV6-5 to TRBJ2-5; no clear D. Germline CDR1 reads MNHEY; CDR2 reads SVGAGI. Trimming removed 5 bases from V and 5 bases from J, with 15 bases in between. The CDR3 is made up of 14 amino acids.

V usage is TRBV2 and J usage is TRBJ1-5; no firm D call. V lost 1 base and J 5 bases, leaving 12 bases between the germline ends. This CDR3 has 15 amino acids. The germline V gene encodes CDR1 SNHLY and CDR2 FYNNEI. The CDR3 is CASSEGLGSHQPQHF. The CDR3 DNA reads as TGTGCCAGCAGTGAAGGTCTTGGCAGCCATCAGCCCCAGCATTTT.

The V gene is TRBV2, the J gene TRBJ2-2; possibly TRBD1 or TRBD2 for D (6 bases each). V lost 6 bases to trimming and J lost 3 bases, with 14 bases between them. Germline V gene sequence: CDR1 SNHLY, CDR2 FYNNEI. There are 15 residues in the CDR3. CDR3 sequence: CASRRRGIYTGELFF. CDR3 sequence (DNA): TGTGCCAGCAGACGGAGGGGGATTTACACCGGGGAGCTGTTTTTT. The full variable domain, rest sourced from reference TRBV2 and TRBJ2-2, is EPEVTQTPSHQVTQMGQEVILRCVPISNHLYFYWYRQILGQKVEFLVSFYNNEISEKSEIFDDQFSVERPDGSNFTLKIRSTKLEDSAMYFCASRRRGIYTGELFFGEGSRLTVL.

CDR3 in DNA: TGTGCCAGCAGTTTATCCAAAATGACAGGGCCCAACTATGGCTACACCTTC. Its translation: CASSLSKMTGPNYGYTF. This rearrangement joins TRBV27 to TRBJ1-2, with 7 nucleotides matching TRBD1. The CDR3 contains 17 residues. Trimming took 0 bases from V and 2 from J; bases not matched to a gene: 9. The germline V gene has CDR1 MNHEY and CDR2 SMNVEV (reference sequence).

On this clone: An end of the junction does not agree with germline; a read error may underlie this. The V gene is TRBV6-1, the J gene TRBJ1-1, with unresolved D. The CDR3 totals 18 residues. Per germline, CDR1 MNHNS and CDR2 SASEGT. CDR3 amino acids: CASREGSVSLIKNTEAFF. The CDR3 nucleotides are TGTGCCAGCAGGGAAGGATCGGTCAGCCTAATAAAGAACACTGAAGCTTTCTTT.

Points on this clone: Other nucleotide sequences from this sample produce the same CDR3. The chain joins TRBV4-2 to TRBJ2-7, with 8 bases lining up with TRBD1. The CDR3 consists of 14 residues. The V gene's germline CDR1 is LGHNA and CDR2 YNFKEQ. Losses at the gene ends were 1 base for V and 4 bases for J; bases not matched to a gene: 3. The CDR3 loop reads CASSQGTGRYEQYF. Here the CDR3 DNA reads TGTGCCAGCAGCCAAGGGACAGGGAGGTACGAGCAGTACTTC.

The chain joins TRBV6-6 to TRBJ2-7, with D perhaps TRBD1 (6 bases). From germline, CDR1 is MNHNY and CDR2 SVGAGI (reference sequence). The CDR3 covers 13 residues. Between the trimmed V and J ends, which lost 5 bases and 2 bases, there was a span of 10 bases. This CDR3 reads CASSVRDTYEQYF. The CDR3 bases are TGTGCCAGCAGTGTCCGGGACACCTACGAGCAGTACTTC.

This clone rates as medium-sized. The chain uses TRBV21-1 and TRBJ2-3. TRBV21-1 is noted as a pseudogene. The CDR3 covers 18 residues. The CDR3 nucleotides are TGTGCCAGCAGCAAAGCGCTTTACGGGCTAACCTACACAGATACGCAGTATTTT. Its translation: CASSKALYGLTYTDTQYF.

The chain uses TRBV6-4 and TRBJ2-7; 8 bases align to TRBD1. Per germline, CDR1 MRHNA and CDR2 SNTAGT. Trimming cost V 3 bases and J 1 base; bases outside gene matches: 2. This CDR3 comprises 14 residues. CDR3 DNA: TGTGCCAGCAGTGAAGGGGACAGGTCCTACGAGCAGTACTTC. Translating gives CASSEGDRSYEQYF.

V and J are TRBV4-1 and TRBJ1-2; D gene unclear. This CDR3 comprises 15 residues. V was trimmed by 4 bases and J by 8 bases, leaving 20 bases between them. Germline loops: CDR1 MGHRA, CDR2 YSYEKL. The CDR3 loop reads CASSLKSAPAEGYTF. CDR3 DNA sequence: TGCGCCAGCAGCCTAAAGTCAGCGCCAGCGGAAGGCTACACCTTC.

The V call is TRBV7-6, the J call TRBJ2-1, with a weak D call TRBD2 (5 bases). V lost 0 bases and J 6 bases, leaving 12 bases between the germline ends. Looked up from germline, CDR1 is SGHVS and CDR2 is FNYEAQ. The length of the CDR3 is 15 residues. The CDR3 loop reads CASSLAWESRNEQFF. In DNA form, the CDR3 reads TGTGCCAGCAGCTTAGCGTGGGAGTCTCGCAATGAGCAGTTCTTC.

In its sample, this clone was seen many times. The chain has TRBV2 and TRBJ2-2, with D possibly called TRBD1 or TRBD2 (5 bases each). Trimming removed 1 base from V and 4 bases from J, with 10 bases in between. The CDR3 is made up of 15 amino acids. Germline lookup yields CDR1 SNHLY and CDR2 FYNNEI. The CDR3 DNA follows: TGTGCCAGCAGTGAAGGTCCGAGGGGCACCGGGGAGCTGTTTTTT. Amino acid sequence: CASSEGPRGTGELFF.

This clone appeared once. V usage is TRBV10-3 and J usage is TRBJ2-2; 7 positions match TRBD1. Germline assignment: CDR1 ENHRY and CDR2 SYGVKD. The CDR3 contains 14 residues. V was pared by 11 bases and J by 1 base, with 7 bases of the junction left unmatched. The CDR3 DNA reads TGTGCCCCGTGGACAGGCGAGAACACCGGGGAGCTGTTTTTT. This sequence encodes CAPWTGENTGELFF.